This T cell receptor (beta chain) was captured in a study of T-cell memory formation after mild COVID-19. Study context: Clusters of TCRs were largely donor specific. Study results and caveats: Clones shrinking from day 15 to 85 showed even CD4/CD8 mixes; later expanders tilted CD4+.

The TCR alpha and TCR beta cDNA libraries, bearing sample barcodes and UMIs, were generated by 5'RACE using constant-segment primers. TCRdb called the 5' RACE reads again in MiXCR, with one record for every CDR3 protein. This sample has about 140,000 distinct CDR3 sequences, with more than 13% found just once. This CDR3 spans 14 amino acids. J lost 8 bases, V lost 0 bases, and 4 bases had no gene match. Germline V CDR1 and CDR2: MNHEY, SVGAGI. This clonotype showed up just a few times. The antigen is not known. The V and J genes are TRBV6-5 and TRBJ2-1, with 7 bases identical to TRBD1. This clonotype was sampled from an adult woman who had mild COVID-19 (a few samples of this study predate the infection). Cell type and time point are not known. The sequenced sample was PBMCs or a T cell subset sorted from them (not recorded which). The CDR3 sequence is CASSYSDRVDEQFF. CDR3 in DNA: TGTGCCAGCAGTTACTCCGACAGGGTTGATGAGCAGTTCTTC.